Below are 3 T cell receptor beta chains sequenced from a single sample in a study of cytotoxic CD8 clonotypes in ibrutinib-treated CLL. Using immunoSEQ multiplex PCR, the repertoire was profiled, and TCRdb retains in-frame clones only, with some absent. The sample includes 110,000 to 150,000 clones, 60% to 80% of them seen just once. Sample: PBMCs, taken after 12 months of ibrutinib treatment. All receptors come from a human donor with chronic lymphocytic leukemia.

The CDR3 coding sequence is TGTGCCAGCAGCTTAGGACCGGACTACGAGCAGTACTTC. This gives the protein CASSLGPDYEQYF. The chain couples TRBV7-2 to TRBJ2-7; D gene uncertain. Trimming cost V 1 base and J 3 bases, with 7 bases left between them. The germline CDR1 and CDR2 sequences are SGHTA and FQGNSA. The CDR3 is made up of 13 amino acids. Together with reference TRBV7-2 and TRBJ2-7, the CDR3 gives the full variable domain: GAGVSQSPSNKVTEKGKDVELRCDPISGHTALYWYRQSLGQGLEFLIYFQGNSAPDKSGLPSDRFSAERTGGSVSTLTIQRTQQEDSAVYLCASSLGPDYEQYFGPGTRLTVT.

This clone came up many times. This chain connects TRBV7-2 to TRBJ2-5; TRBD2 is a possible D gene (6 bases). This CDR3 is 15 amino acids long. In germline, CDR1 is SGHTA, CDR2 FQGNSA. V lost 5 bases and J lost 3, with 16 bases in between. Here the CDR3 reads CASSIGPGGKETQYF. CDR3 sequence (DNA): TGTGCCAGCAGCATCGGGCCCGGGGGTAAAGAGACCCAGTACTTC.

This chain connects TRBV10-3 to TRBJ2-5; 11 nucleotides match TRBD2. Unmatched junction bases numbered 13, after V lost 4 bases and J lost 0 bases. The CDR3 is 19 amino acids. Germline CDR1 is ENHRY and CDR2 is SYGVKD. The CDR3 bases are TGTGCCATCAGTGGGACCCGACGGATACTAGCGGGGGACCAAGAGACCCAGTACTTC. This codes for CAISGTRRILAGDQETQYF.